This TCR beta chain comes out of a study of T cell responses to AZD1222 COVID-19 vaccine. Broader study findings: Breadth and depth of Spike-specific TCRs rose after two AZD1222 doses. Only five or six AZD1222 recipients tested seropositive at baseline. At 160-218 and 743-854, vaccine-associated CD4 TCRs were dominant, and they spanned spike.

The V gene lost 1 base and the J gene lost 10 bases, with 13 bases spanning the gap. The germline gives CDR1 SGHAT, CDR2 FQNNGV. There are 13 residues in the CDR3. This clone occurred a few times. As yet, its antigen is unknown. Sequencing used immunoSEQ multiplex PCR; TCRdb keeps in-frame clones, though not all of them. This sample has more than 150,000 clones, with around 90% found just once. The sequences come from peripheral blood, collected on day 0 of AZD1222 vaccination. This chain connects TRBV11-2 to TRBJ1-2; D is unclear. This receptor was identified in an adult in good health. CDR3 region: CASSLVEGGIYTF. Here the CDR3 DNA reads TGTGCCAGCAGCTTAGTGGAAGGAGGAATCTACACCTTC.